A single sample is the source of the 21 T cell receptor beta chains below, sequenced in a study of radiotherapy plus CTLA-4 blockade in lung cancer. Produced via immunoSEQ multiplex PCR; TCRdb's table is partial and in-frame only. The sample gives 30,000 to 35,000 clones, 70% of which show up once; approximately 3.9% is in the top ten. The sequences come from peripheral blood, collected from a patient treated with radiotherapy plus ipilimumab. These receptors were taken from a human donor with non-small cell lung cancer who had stable disease on radiotherapy plus ipilimumab.

This chain joins TRBV10-3 and TRBJ2-5; TRBD1 agrees at 7 bases. The CDR3 is 13 residues long. CDR1 ENHRY and CDR2 SYGVKD come from the germline V gene. The J segment lost 7 bases and the V segment lost 9 bases, leaving 11 bases of the junction unmatched. CDR3 DNA: TGTGCCATTTGGACAGGCGAAGGGGCGACCCAGTACTTC. Translated, it gives CAIWTGEGATQYF.

The chain links TRBV6-5 to TRBJ2-2; D is possibly TRBD2 (6 bases). Germline loops: CDR1 MNHEY, CDR2 SVGAGI. The germline V and J ends were trimmed by 8 bases and 6 bases, with 13 bases remaining between them. The CDR3 sequence is 13 residues long. CDR3 nucleotide sequence: TGTGCCAGCGTGTCGGGAGAGTCCGGGGAGCTGTTTTTT. Translation: CASVSGESGELFF.

This sequence joins TRBV2 and TRBJ2-1, with D uncertain. The CDR3 is 14 amino acids. The V and J ends lost 4 bases and 4 bases respectively, with 11 bases between them. From germline, CDR1 is SNHLY and CDR2 FYNNEI. CDR3 region: CASSGPLIYNEQFF. CDR3 coding DNA: TGTGCCAGCAGTGGCCCACTAATTTACAATGAGCAGTTCTTC. Complete variable domain (other parts from reference TRBV2 and TRBJ2-1): EPEVTQTPSHQVTQMGQEVILRCVPISNHLYFYWYRQILGQKVEFLVSFYNNEISEKSEIFDDQFSVERPDGSNFTLKIRSTKLEDSAMYFCASSGPLIYNEQFFGPGTRLTVL.

This clone has a handful of counts. The chain links TRBV2 to TRBJ1-2; weak D call: TRBD1 (6 bases). The V gene's germline CDR1 is SNHLY and CDR2 FYNNEI. CDR3 size: 12 residues. Between the trimmed V and J ends, which lost 3 bases and 7 bases, there was a span of 9 bases. The CDR3 region has the DNA TGTGCCAGCAGTGAGGGGGCGGGTGGCTACACCTTC. This sequence encodes CASSEGAGGYTF.

By sample fraction, this clone is medium-sized (0.01 to 0.1%). The chain couples TRBV18 to TRBJ2-1; 9 bases are shared with TRBD2. Germline lookup yields CDR1 KGHSH and CDR2 LQKENI. Trimming took 3 bases from V and 5 from J; bases not matched to a gene: 11. The CDR3 extends over 17 amino acids. CDR3: CASSPLVAGEVNNEQFF. The DNA of the CDR3 is TGTGCCAGCTCACCTCTGGTAGCGGGAGAAGTAAACAATGAGCAGTTCTTC.

This chain uses TRBV27 with TRBJ2-2; D may be TRBD1 or TRBD2 (6 bases each). The germline CDR1 and CDR2 sequences are MNHEY and SMNVEV (reference sequence). This CDR3 is built from 14 residues. The V end was cut by 7 bases, the J end by 6 bases, with 15 bases between. CDR3: CASNRGQAPGELFF. For the CDR3, the DNA is TGTGCCAGCAATCGGGGGCAAGCCCCCGGGGAGCTGTTTTTT.

The chain couples TRBV27 to TRBJ1-2; possibly TRBD1 for D (5 bases). The CDR3 runs 16 residues. Germline CDR1 and CDR2: MNHEY and SMNVEV (reference sequence). The V and J ends lost 2 bases and 0 bases respectively, with 13 bases between them. The CDR3 DNA sequence: TGTGCCAGCAGTTTAAGGCAGGGATTAGCTAACTATGGCTACACCTTC. Translating gives CASSLRQGLANYGYTF.

The chain combines TRBV7-3 with TRBJ1-3, with TRBD1 as a possible D gene (5 bases). The CDR3 consists of 18 residues. Germline lookup yields CDR1 SGHTA and CDR2 FQGTGA. Trimming took off 7 bases at V and 0 bases at J, with 22 bases between the two ends. The CDR3: CASTGDPSETLSGNTIYF. The CDR3 coding sequence is TGTGCCAGCACCGGGGACCCCTCTGAAACCCTCTCTGGAAACACCATATATTTT.

The V gene is TRBV4-3, the J gene TRBJ2-7; maybe TRBD2 (6 bases). Germline CDR1 LGHNA, CDR2 YSLEER. The CDR3 runs to 15 residues. Trimming pared 1 base from V and 5 bases from J, leaving 15 bases between. The CDR3 reads CASSQGFGGRDEQYF. CDR3 DNA: TGCGCCAGCAGCCAAGGGTTCGGGGGAAGGGACGAGCAGTACTTC.

The chain employs TRBV19 and TRBJ1-1; the match to TRBD1 covers 9 bases. J lost 4 bases, V lost 10 bases, and 4 bases had no gene match. The CDR3 consists of 12 residues. The V gene's germline CDR1 is LNHDA and CDR2 SQIVND (reference sequence). For the CDR3, the DNA is TGTGCCATAAAGACAGGGGGCACTGAAGCTTTCTTT. Translated: CAIKTGGTEAFF.

This clone was observed a handful of times. J is TRBJ2-7 and V is TRBV11-2; D is unclear. CDR3 length: 12 amino acids. Between the trimmed V and J ends, which lost 1 base and 6 bases, there was a span of 7 bases. Germline V gene data show CDR1 as SGHAT and CDR2 as FQNNGV. In DNA, the CDR3 is TGTGCCAGCAGCTTAGTCCTGGGCGAGCAGTACTTC. It codes for CASSLVLGEQYF. The complete variable domain, with remaining parts taken from reference TRBV11-2 and TRBJ2-7, reads EAGVAQSPRYKIIEKRQSVAFWCNPISGHATLYWYQQILGQGPKLLIQFQNNGVVDDSQLPKDRFSAERLKGVDSTLKIQPAKLEDSAVYLCASSLVLGEQYFGPGTRLTVT.

CDR3 region: CASSPRDRGNYGYTF. The CDR3 coding sequence is TGTGCCAGCAGCCCCCGGGACAGGGGTAACTATGGCTACACCTTC. The V call is TRBV2, the J call TRBJ1-2; 10 bases agree with TRBD1. This CDR3 is 15 amino acids long. Germline V gene data show CDR1 as SNHLY and CDR2 as FYNNEI. J gave up 1 base and V 6 bases, and 5 bases lay outside the gene matches.

The J gene is TRBJ1-2, the V gene TRBV18, with 8 nucleotides matching TRBD1. The CDR3 runs 13 residues. Trimming at V came to 5 bases and at J to 4 bases, leaving 3 bases not matched to a gene. Germline lookup yields CDR1 KGHSH and CDR2 LQKENI. The CDR3 reads CASSTDRAYGYTF. The CDR3 DNA is TGTGCCAGCTCAACGGACAGGGCCTATGGCTACACCTTC.

The chain recombines TRBV7-9 with TRBJ2-5; perhaps D is TRBD1 or TRBD2 (5 bases each). The ends were cut back, 3 bases at V and 5 bases at J, with 19 bases in the middle. The CDR3 totals 16 residues. Germline values: CDR1 SEHNR, CDR2 FQNEAQ (reference sequence). The DNA for the CDR3 is TGTGCCAGCAGCTTTTCAGGGACCCGGGCCAGGGAGACCCAGTACTTC. Protein sequence: CASSFSGTRARETQYF.

The genes are TRBV6-6 and TRBJ1-2, with D perhaps matching TRBD1 (5 bases). The germline CDR1 and CDR2 sequences are MNHNY and SVGAGI (reference sequence). Trimming removed 4 bases from V and 5 bases from J, with 14 bases in between. The CDR3 spans 14 residues. The CDR3 nucleotides are TGTGCCAGCAGTTTAATCGGGACCGCGTATGGCTACACCTTC. Encoded protein: CASSLIGTAYGYTF.

The chain carries TRBV27 and TRBJ1-1, with D perhaps TRBD1 (5 bases). Per the germline V gene, CDR1 is MNHEY and CDR2 is SMNVEV (reference sequence). Trimming pared 7 bases from V and 4 bases from J, leaving 16 bases between. The CDR3 totals 14 residues. CDR3 sequence reads: CASTPGVRSTEAFF. In nucleotides, the CDR3 is TGTGCCAGCACCCCGGGGGTCAGGAGCACTGAAGCTTTCTTT.

This chain links TRBV15 with TRBJ1-6; tentatively, D is TRBD1 (6 bases). The CDR3 runs 16 residues. V was shortened by 2 bases and J by 8 bases, with 16 bases between the two germline ends. Germline V gives CDR1 LNHNV, CDR2 YYDKDF (reference sequence). Written as DNA, the CDR3 is TGTGCCACCAGCAGAAAGCTTGACAGGTTGGATTCACCCCTCCACTTT. Translating gives CATSRKLDRLDSPLHF.

The chain carries TRBV13 and TRBJ2-1; 8 nucleotides match TRBD2. Per germline, CDR1 PRHDT and CDR2 FYEKMQ (reference sequence). The CDR3 has 16 residues. V shed 1 base, J shed 2 bases, and the junction held 4 bases outside the gene matches. CDR3 region: CASSLAGRATYNEQFF. The CDR3 DNA reads TGTGCCAGCAGCTTAGCCGGGAGGGCCACCTACAATGAGCAGTTCTTC. The whole variable domain, remainder taken from reference TRBV13 and TRBJ2-1, is AAGVIQSPRHLIKEKRETATLKCYPIPRHDTVYWYQQGPGQDPQFLISFYEKMQSDKGSIPDRFSAQQFSDYHSELNMSSLELGDSALYFCASSLAGRATYNEQFFGPGTRLTVL.

CDR3 DNA sequence: TGCGCCAGCAGTACCCAGCCTACGGGCTCTGGAAACACCATATATTTT. Translation gives CASSTQPTGSGNTIYF. The rearrangement links TRBV5-1 to TRBJ1-3; no clear D gene. CDR3 length: 16 residues. The germline V gene has CDR1 SGHRS and CDR2 YFSETQ. Trimming took off 5 bases at V and 0 bases at J, with 15 bases between the two ends.

The chain is built from TRBV7-2 and TRBJ2-5; a possible D gene is TRBD1 (5 bases). Germline V gives CDR1 SGHTA, CDR2 FQGNSA. The CDR3 covers 14 residues. V lost 4 bases and J lost 1, with 10 bases in between. As DNA, the CDR3 is TGTGCCAGCAGCTCCCGACAGACCCAAGAGACCCAGTACTTC. Its protein is CASSSRQTQETQYF. Supplemented by reference TRBV7-2 and TRBJ2-5, the full variable domain reads GAGVSQSPSNKVTEKGKDVELRCDPISGHTALYWYRQSLGQGLEFLIYFQGNSAPDKSGLPSDRFSAERTGGSVSTLTIQRTQQEDSAVYLCASSSRQTQETQYFGPGTRLLVL.

J is TRBJ2-1 and V is TRBV18, with unresolved D. V was pared by 3 bases and J by 2 bases, with 8 bases between. This CDR3 contains 14 residues. Germline-derived CDR1 and CDR2 are KGHSH and LQKENI. The CDR3 DNA sequence: TGTGCCAGCTCACCGGCGGCTACCTACAATGAGCAGTTCTTC. Protein: CASSPAATYNEQFF.